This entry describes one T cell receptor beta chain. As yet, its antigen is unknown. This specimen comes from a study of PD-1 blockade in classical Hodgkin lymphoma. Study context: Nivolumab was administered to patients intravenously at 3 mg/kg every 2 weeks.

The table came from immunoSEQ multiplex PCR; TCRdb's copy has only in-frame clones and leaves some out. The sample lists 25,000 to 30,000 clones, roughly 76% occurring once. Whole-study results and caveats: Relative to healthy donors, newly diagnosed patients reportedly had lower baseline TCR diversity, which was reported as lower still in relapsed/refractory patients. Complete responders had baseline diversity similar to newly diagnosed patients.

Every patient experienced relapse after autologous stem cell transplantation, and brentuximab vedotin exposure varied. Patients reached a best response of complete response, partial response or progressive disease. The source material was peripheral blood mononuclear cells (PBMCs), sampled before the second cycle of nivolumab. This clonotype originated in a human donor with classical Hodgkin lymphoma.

CDR3 in amino acids: CASSSGLANEQFF. DNA of the CDR3: TGTGCCAGCAGTTCGGGACTAGCCAATGAGCAGTTCTTC. V gene TRBV27 combines with J gene TRBJ2-1; 9 bases agree with TRBD2. CDR3 length: 13 amino acids. CDR1 and CDR2 from the germline V gene are MNHEY and SMNVEV (reference sequence). V was pared by 4 bases and J by 6 bases, with 1 base of the junction left unmatched.